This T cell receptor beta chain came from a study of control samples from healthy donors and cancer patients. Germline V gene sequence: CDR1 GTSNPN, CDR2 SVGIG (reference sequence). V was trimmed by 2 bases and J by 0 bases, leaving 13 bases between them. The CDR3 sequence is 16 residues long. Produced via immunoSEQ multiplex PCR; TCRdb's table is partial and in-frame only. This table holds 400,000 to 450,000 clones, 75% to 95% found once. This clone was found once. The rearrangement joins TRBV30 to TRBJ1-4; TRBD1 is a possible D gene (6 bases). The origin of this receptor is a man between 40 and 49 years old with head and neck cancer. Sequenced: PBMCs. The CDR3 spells CAWSLGAEATNEKLFF. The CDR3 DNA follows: TGTGCCTGGAGTTTGGGGGCAGAGGCAACTAATGAAAAACTGTTTTTT.